In this sample, the clone carrying this TCR beta chain turned up a few times. Trimming removed 11 bases from V and 5 bases from J, with 25 bases in between. Germline CDR1 and CDR2: MNHNS and SASEGT. The CDR3 covers 15 residues. The data were obtained in a study of Tregs in tolerant kidney transplant recipients. TCRdb's table, derived via immunoSEQ multiplex PCR, lists solely in-frame clones and lacks some. The table lists some 240,000 clones, about 86% of them singletons. The receptor was isolated from a human donor in good health. Sequenced sample: CD4+ T cells from blood. The J gene is TRBJ2-7, the V gene TRBV6-1, with D maybe TRBD1 (6 bases). The CDR3 DNA sequence: TGTGCCGGGAAAGGGCTCCGGGATCGGGACAACGAGCAGTACTTC. Encoded protein: CAGKGLRDRDNEQYF.